Given below is one T cell receptor beta chain in context. This record comes from a study of T cell responses to AZD1222 COVID-19 vaccine. Sequencing was performed with immunoSEQ multiplex PCR; in TCRdb, only in-frame clones are kept and a portion is missing. The table lists about 110,000 clones, around 90% of them singletons. The clonotype originates from an adult who received the AZD1222 COVID-19 vaccine. Here the sequenced sample was peripheral blood, taken 28 days after the second AZD1222 dose.

CDR3 nucleotides: TGTGCCAGTAGTACCGGACAGGGGGTGGGCTATGGCTACACCTTC. It specifies CASSTGQGVGYGYTF. The chain uses TRBV19 and TRBJ1-2, with 10 positions matching TRBD1. With 4 bases clipped from V and 4 bases from J, the junction kept 6 bases outside the gene matches. Looked up from germline, CDR1 is LNHDA and CDR2 is SQIVND (reference sequence). This CDR3 is 15 amino acids long. Full variable domain (remainder filled in from reference TRBV19 and TRBJ1-2): DGGITQSPKYLFRKEGQNVTLSCEQNLNHDAMYWYRQDPGQGLRLIYYSQIVNDFQKGDIAEGYSVSREKKESFPLTVTSAQKNPTAFYLCASSTGQGVGYGYTFGSGTRLTVV.